This T cell receptor beta chain was obtained from a study of T-cell memory formation after mild COVID-19. Study findings and constraints: Contracting clones from day 15 to 85 showed balanced CD4/CD8; later expanders favored CD4+.

Via MiXCR, TCRdb re-called the 5' RACE reads, giving one row per CDR3 protein. This table holds 150,000 to 200,000 distinct CDR3 sequences, around a third found once. This CDR3 is 14 amino acids long. The V gene's germline CDR1 is LNHNV and CDR2 YYDKDF (reference sequence). V shed 5 bases and J shed 5 bases, with 15 bases lying between them. This clonotype turned up a few times. The antigen is not known. V gene TRBV15 combines with J gene TRBJ2-5; D remains ambiguous. Sequencing was done on a sample of PBMCs or a T cell subset sorted from them (not recorded which). The TCR originated in an adult woman who had mild COVID-19 (a few samples of this study predate the infection). Cell type and time point are not known. CDR3 DNA sequence: TGTGCCACCAGCGCCGGATCCTTCCCGGAGACCCAGTACTTC. Its translation is CATSAGSFPETQYF.